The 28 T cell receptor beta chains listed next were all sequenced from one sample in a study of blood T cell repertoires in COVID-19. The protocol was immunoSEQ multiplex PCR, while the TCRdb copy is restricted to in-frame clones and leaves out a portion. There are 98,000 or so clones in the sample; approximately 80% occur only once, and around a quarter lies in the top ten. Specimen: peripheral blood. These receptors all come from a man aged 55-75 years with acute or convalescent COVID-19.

CDR3 residues: CASNRGQSIYYGYTF. The CDR3 DNA follows: TGTGCCAGTAACAGGGGACAGTCCATTTATTATGGCTACACCTTC. This chain uses TRBV19 with TRBJ1-2, with TRBD1 identical over 7 bases. With V trimmed by 7 bases and J by 5 bases, 13 bases remained unmatched. Germline V gives CDR1 LNHDA, CDR2 SQIVND (reference sequence). CDR3 length: 15 residues.

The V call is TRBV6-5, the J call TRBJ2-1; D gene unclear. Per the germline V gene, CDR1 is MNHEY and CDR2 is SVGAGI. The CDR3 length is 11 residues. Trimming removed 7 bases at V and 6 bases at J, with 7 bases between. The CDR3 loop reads CASKRANEQFF. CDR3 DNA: TGTGCCAGCAAGAGAGCCAATGAGCAGTTCTTC.

CDR3 coding DNA: TGTGCCAGCAGTTTATCGCGGGGTGAGGGCATTCAGTACTTC. Translating gives CASSLSRGEGIQYF. The gene calls are TRBV6-2 or TRBV6-3 and TRBJ2-4; possibly TRBD2 for D (6 bases). This CDR3 spans 14 amino acids. Germline V gene lookup returns CDR1 MNHEY and CDR2 SVGEGT. V lost 4 bases and J 9 bases, leaving 16 bases between the germline ends.

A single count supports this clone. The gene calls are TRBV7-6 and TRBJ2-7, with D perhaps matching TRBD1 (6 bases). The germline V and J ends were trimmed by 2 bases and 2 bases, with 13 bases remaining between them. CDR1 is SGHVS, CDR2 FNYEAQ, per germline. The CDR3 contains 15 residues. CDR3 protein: CASSLSGTHPYEQYF. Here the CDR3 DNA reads TGTGCCAGCAGCTTATCCGGGACACATCCCTACGAGCAGTACTTC.

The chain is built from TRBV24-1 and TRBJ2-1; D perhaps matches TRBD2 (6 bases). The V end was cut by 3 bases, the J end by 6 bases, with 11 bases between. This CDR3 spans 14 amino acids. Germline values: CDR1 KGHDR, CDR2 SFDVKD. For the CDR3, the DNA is TGTGCCACCAGTGATCCTACTAGCTCCAATGAGCAGTTCTTC. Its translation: CATSDPTSSNEQFF.

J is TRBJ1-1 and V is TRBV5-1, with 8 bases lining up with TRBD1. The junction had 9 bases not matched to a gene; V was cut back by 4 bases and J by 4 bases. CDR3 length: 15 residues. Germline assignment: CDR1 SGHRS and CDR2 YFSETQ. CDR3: CASSPRQGQGTEAFF. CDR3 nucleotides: TGCGCCAGCAGCCCGCGACAGGGGCAAGGCACTGAAGCTTTCTTT. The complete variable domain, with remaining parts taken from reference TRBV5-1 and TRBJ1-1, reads KAGVTQTPRYLIKTRGQQVTLSCSPISGHRSVSWYQQTPGQGLQFLFEYFSETQRNKGNFPGRFSGRQFSNSRSEMNVSTLELGDSALYLCASSPRQGQGTEAFFGQGTRLTVV.

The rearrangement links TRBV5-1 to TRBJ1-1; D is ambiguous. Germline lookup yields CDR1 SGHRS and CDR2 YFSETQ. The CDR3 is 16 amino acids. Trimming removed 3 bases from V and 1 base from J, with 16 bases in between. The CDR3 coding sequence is TGCGCCAGCAGCTCAGCGGCGTTAAGGGAGAACACTGAAGCTTTCTTT. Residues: CASSSAALRENTEAFF. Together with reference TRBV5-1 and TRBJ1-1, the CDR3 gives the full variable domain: KAGVTQTPRYLIKTRGQQVTLSCSPISGHRSVSWYQQTPGQGLQFLFEYFSETQRNKGNFPGRFSGRQFSNSRSEMNVSTLELGDSALYLCASSSAALRENTEAFFGQGTRLTVV.

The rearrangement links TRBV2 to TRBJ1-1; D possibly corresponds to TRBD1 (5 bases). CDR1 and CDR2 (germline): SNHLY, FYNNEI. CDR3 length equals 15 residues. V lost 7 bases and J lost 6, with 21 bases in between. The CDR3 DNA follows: TGTGCCAGCACCCACCGGGGTGGAGGAGGGGCTGAAGCTTTCTTT. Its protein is CASTHRGGGGAEAFF.

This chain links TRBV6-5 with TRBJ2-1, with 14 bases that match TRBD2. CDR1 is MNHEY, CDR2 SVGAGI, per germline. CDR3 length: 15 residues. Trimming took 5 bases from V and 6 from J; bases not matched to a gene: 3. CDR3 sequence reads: CASSTGLAGVNEQFF. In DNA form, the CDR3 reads TGTGCCAGCAGTACGGGACTAGCGGGAGTCAATGAGCAGTTCTTC.

Here the CDR3 reads CASSVGLAGSEQYF. Here the CDR3 DNA reads TGTGCCAGCAGTGTGGGACTAGCGGGAAGCGAGCAGTACTTC. This chain links TRBV2 with TRBJ2-7; the match to TRBD2 covers 13 bases. V dropped 4 bases and J dropped 6; count of bases not matched to a gene: 3. This CDR3 has 14 amino acids. Per germline, CDR1 SNHLY and CDR2 FYNNEI.

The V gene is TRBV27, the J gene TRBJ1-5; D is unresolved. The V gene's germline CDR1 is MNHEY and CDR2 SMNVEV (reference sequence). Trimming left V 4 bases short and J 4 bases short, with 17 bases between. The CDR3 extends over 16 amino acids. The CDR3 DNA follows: TGTGCCAGCAGTTCCCCCATGGGCAGATTTAATCAGCCCCAGCATTTT. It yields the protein CASSSPMGRFNQPQHF.

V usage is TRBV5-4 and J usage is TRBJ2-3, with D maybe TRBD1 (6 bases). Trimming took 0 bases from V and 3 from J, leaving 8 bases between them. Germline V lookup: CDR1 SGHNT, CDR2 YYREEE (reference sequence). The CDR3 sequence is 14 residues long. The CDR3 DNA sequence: TGTGCCAGCAGCTTGGCGGACAGTACAGATACGCAGTATTTT. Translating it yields CASSLADSTDTQYF.

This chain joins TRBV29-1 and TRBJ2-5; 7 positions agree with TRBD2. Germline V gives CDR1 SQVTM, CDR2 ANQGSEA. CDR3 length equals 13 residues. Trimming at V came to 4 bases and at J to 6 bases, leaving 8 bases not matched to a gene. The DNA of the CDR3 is TGCAGCGTTGGGGAACGGGGAGGGCAGACCCAGTACTTC. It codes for CSVGERGGQTQYF.

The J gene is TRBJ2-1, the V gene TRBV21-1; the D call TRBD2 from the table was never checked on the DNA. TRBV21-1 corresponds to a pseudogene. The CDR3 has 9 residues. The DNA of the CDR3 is TGTGCCAGCACCTCGGTGCAGTTCTTC. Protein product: CASTSVQFF.

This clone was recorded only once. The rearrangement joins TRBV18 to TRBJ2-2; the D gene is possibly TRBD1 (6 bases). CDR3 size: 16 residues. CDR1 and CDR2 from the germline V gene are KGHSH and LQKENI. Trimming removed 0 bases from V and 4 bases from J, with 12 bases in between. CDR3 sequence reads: CASSPPGGWSTGELFF. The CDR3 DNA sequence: TGTGCCAGCTCACCACCAGGGGGATGGAGCACCGGGGAGCTGTTTTTT.

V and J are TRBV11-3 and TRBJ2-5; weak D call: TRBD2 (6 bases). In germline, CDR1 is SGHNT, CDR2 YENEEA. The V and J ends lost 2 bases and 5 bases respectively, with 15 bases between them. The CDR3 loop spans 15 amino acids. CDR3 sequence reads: CASSLTGVGWETQYF. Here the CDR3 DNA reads TGTGCCAGCAGCTTAACGGGAGTGGGCTGGGAGACCCAGTACTTC. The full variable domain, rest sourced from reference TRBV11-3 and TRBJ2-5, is EAGVVQSPRYKIIEKKQPVAFWCNPISGHNTLYWYLQNLGQGPELLIRYENEEAVDDSQLPKDRFSAERLKGVDSTLKIQPAELGDSAVYLCASSLTGVGWETQYFGPGTRLLVL.

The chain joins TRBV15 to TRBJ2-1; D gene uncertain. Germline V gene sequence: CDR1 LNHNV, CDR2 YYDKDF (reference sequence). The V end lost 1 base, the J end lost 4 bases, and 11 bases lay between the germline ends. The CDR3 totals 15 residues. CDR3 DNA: TGTGCCACCAGCAGAGCGATACTCCCGTACAATGAGCAGTTCTTC. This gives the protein CATSRAILPYNEQFF. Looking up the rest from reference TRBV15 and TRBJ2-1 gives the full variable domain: DAMVIQNPRYQVTQFGKPVTLSCSQTLNHNVMYWYQQKSSQAPKLLFHYYDKDFNNEADTPDNFQSRRPNTSFCFLDIRSPGLGDTAMYLCATSRAILPYNEQFFGPGTRLTVL.

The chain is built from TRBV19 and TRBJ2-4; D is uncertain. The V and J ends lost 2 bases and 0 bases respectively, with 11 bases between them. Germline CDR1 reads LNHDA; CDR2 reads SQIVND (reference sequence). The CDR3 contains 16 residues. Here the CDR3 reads CASSIISRRAKNIQYF. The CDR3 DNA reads TGTGCCAGTAGTATAATTAGCAGACGAGCCAAAAACATTCAGTACTTC.

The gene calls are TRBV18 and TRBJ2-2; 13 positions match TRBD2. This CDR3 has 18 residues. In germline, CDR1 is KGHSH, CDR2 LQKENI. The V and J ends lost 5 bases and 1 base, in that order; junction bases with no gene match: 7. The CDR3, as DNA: TGTGCCAGCTCAAAACGGACTAGCGGGGGTGTGAACACCGGGGAGCTGTTTTTT. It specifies CASSKRTSGGVNTGELFF.

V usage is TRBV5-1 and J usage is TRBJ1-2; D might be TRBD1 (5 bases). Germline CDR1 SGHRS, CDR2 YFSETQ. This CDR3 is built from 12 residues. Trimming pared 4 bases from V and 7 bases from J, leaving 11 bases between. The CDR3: CASSIGTRGYTF. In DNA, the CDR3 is TGCGCCAGCAGCATAGGGACTCGTGGCTACACCTTC.

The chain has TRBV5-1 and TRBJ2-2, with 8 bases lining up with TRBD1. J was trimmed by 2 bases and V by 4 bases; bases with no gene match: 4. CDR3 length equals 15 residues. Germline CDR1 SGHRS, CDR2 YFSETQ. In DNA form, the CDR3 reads TGCGCCAGCAGCCCCGACAGGGGTAACACCGGGGAGCTGTTTTTT. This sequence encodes CASSPDRGNTGELFF.

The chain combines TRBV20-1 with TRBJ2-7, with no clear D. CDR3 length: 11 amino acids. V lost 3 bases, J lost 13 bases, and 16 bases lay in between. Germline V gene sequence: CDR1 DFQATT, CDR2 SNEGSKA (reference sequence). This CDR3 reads CSARMAGFHYF. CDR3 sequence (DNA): TGCAGTGCTAGGATGGCAGGCTTTCATTACTTC.

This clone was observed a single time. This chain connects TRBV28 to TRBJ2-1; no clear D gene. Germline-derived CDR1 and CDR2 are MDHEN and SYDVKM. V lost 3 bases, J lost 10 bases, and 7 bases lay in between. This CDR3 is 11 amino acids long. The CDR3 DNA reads TGTGCCAGCAGTTTCGTCGGGGAGCAGTTCTTC. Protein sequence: CASSFVGEQFF.

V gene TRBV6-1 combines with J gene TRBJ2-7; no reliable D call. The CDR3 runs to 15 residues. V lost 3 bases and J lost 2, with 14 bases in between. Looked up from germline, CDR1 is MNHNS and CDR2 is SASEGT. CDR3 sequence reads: CASSENPQIPYEQYV. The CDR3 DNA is TGTGCCAGCAGTGAGAACCCACAGATTCCCTACGAGCAGTACGTC.

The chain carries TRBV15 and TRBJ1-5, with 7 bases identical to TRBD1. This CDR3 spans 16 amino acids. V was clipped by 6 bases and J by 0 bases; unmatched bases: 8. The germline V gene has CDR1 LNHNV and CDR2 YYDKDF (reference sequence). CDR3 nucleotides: TGTGCCACCAGAGTGATAAGGGGGCCTAGCAATCAGCCCCAGCATTTT. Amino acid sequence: CATRVIRGPSNQPQHF.

The CDR3 sequence: CASTGSGDHYEQYV. CDR3 sequence (DNA): TGCGCCAGCACTGGTAGCGGGGACCACTACGAGCAGTACGTC. The J gene is TRBJ2-7, the V gene TRBV10-2, with 8 bases aligning to TRBD2. The trim removed 7 bases at V and 3 bases at J, leaving 8 bases unmatched. Germline assignment: CDR1 WSHSY and CDR2 SAAADI. The CDR3 is made up of 14 amino acids.

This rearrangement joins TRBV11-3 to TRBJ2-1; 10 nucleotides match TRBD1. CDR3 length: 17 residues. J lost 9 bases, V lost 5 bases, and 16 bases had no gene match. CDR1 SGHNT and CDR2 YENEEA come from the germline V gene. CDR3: CASSPPATGTGVTEQFF. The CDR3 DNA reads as TGTGCCAGCAGCCCACCCGCCACCGGGACAGGGGTAACTGAGCAGTTCTTC.

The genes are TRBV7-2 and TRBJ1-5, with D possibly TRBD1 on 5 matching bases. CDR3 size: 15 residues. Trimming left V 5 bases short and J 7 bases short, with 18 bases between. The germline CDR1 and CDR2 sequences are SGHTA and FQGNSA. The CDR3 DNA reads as TGTGCCAGCAGCCCCACCCTTGGGGCGGGACAGCCCCAGCATTTT. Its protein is CASSPTLGAGQPQHF. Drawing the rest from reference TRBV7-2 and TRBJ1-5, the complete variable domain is GAGVSQSPSNKVTEKGKDVELRCDPISGHTALYWYRQSLGQGLEFLIYFQGNSAPDKSGLPSDRFSAERTGGSVSTLTIQRTQQEDSAVYLCASSPTLGAGQPQHFGDGTRLSIL.